The rows below give T cell receptor beta chains drawn from one sample of a study of regulatory T cells in long-lasting Graves disease. One entry per CDR3 protein results from TCRdb running MiXCR on the multiplex PCR reads. The sample consists of roughly 470,000 distinct CDR3 sequences, around 20% of them appearing once. The sequences come from peripheral blood mononuclear cells (PBMCs), collected when the disease was refractory, from a patient treated with antithyroid drugs. Receptors were obtained from a female donor with Graves disease. The CDR3 runs from the conserved cysteine through the conserved F or W. A D gene is named only where the DNA matches it firmly. Expanded clones are given a class, and other clones once, few, many or no size at all.

V,size,J,D,DNA,CDR3
TRBV7-2,once,TRBJ2-5,.,TGTGCCAGCAGGTCCGGGGTGGAGACCCAGTACTTC,CASRSGVETQYF
TRBV12-3/TRBV12-4,.,TRBJ2-7,TRBD2,TGTGCCAGCGCTCGGACTAGCGGAAACTACGAGCAGTACTTC,CASARTSGNYEQYF
TRBV6-5,.,TRBJ1-3,.,TGTGCCAGCAGTAACTCGCACGGACGGATCTCTGGAAACACCATATATTTT,CASSNSHGRISGNTIYF
TRBV11-1,.,TRBJ2-7,.,TGTGCCAGCAGCCTCTCCACACTGACCTCCTACGAGCAGTACTTC,CASSLSTLTSYEQYF
TRBV5-1,.,TRBJ2-7,TRBD2,TGCGCCAGCAGCTTCGAGGGAGGGCCGGGGAACGAGCAGTACTTC,CASSFEGGPGNEQYF
TRBV28,many,TRBJ2-7,.,TGTGCCAGCAGTTTATATGTGACGTCCTACGAGCAGTACTTC,CASSLYVTSYEQYF
TRBV15,many,TRBJ1-4,.,TGTGCCACCAGCAAAGGGACGCGGGATACTAATGAAAAACTGTTTTTT,CATSKGTRDTNEKLFF
TRBV20-1,many,TRBJ1-1,.,TGCAGTGCTAGAGATACGATGGGTGAAGCTTTCTTT,CSARDTMGEAFF
TRBV5-1,many,TRBJ1-6,TRBD1,TGCGCCAGCAGCTTGGTTGGGACAGCTAATTCACCCCTCCACTTT,CASSLVGTANSPLHF
TRBV6-2/TRBV6-3,few,TRBJ2-1,TRBD2,TGTGCCAGCAGTCAGACAAGCGGGGCGTTCTTC,CASSQTSGAFF